This is a list of T cell receptor beta chains from one sample in a study of vaccination and CD4 T cells after COVID-19. MiXCR, applied by TCRdb to the PCR reads, yields one record per CDR3 protein. This sample has 7,500 to 10,000 distinct CDR3 sequences, with around 18% found just once. No cognate antigen is known for these TCRs. Sequenced material: CD4+ T cells from blood, cultured in vitro, taken after SARS-CoV-2 vaccination. These receptor sequences come from a human donor who had recovered from COVID-19. Each CDR3 is given with its conserved first and last residue. D genes are given only for firm matches. Clone size is shown for a subset of rows, as once, few, many or a class of expanded clone.

clone_size	v_call	d_call	j_call	cdr3_aa	cdr3_nt
few	TRBV10-3	.	TRBJ2-7	CAISGGGPYEQYF	TGTGCCATCAGTGGGGGGGGCCCCTACGAGCAGTACTTC
.	TRBV11-2	.	TRBJ1-1	CASSLAERGPRTEAFF	TGTGCCAGCAGCTTAGCCGAGCGGGGTCCTCGCACTGAAGCTTTCTTT
few	TRBV29-1	.	TRBJ2-1	CSCSRGDEQFF	TGCAGCTGCAGTCGAGGGGATGAGCAGTTCTTC
.	TRBV5-4	.	TRBJ2-3	CASNIDGDPLGTDTQYF	TGTGCCAGCAATATAGACGGGGATCCCCTCGGCACAGATACGCAGTATTTT
few	TRBV6-2/TRBV6-3	.	TRBJ1-2	CASSKTELPPNYGYTF	TGTGCCAGCAGTAAGACCGAACTTCCCCCTAACTATGGCTACACCTTC
medium-sized	TRBV7-2	TRBD2	TRBJ2-7	CASSLVPASGKYFYEQYF	TGTGCCAGCAGCTTAGTTCCGGCTAGCGGGAAATACTTCTACGAGCAGTACTTC
.	TRBV6-2/TRBV6-3	TRBD2	TRBJ2-7	CASSPWGGTSYEQYF	TGTGCCAGCAGTCCATGGGGGGGGACCTCCTACGAGCAGTACTTC
few	TRBV28	TRBD1	TRBJ1-6	CASSDRGKGDNSPLHF	TGTGCCAGCAGTGACAGGGGAAAGGGTGATAATTCACCCCTCCACTTT
few	TRBV7-8	.	TRBJ2-2	CASSLAGVNTGELFF	TGTGCCAGCAGCTTGGCAGGGGTAAACACCGGGGAGCTGTTTTTT
few	TRBV27	.	TRBJ1-1	CASSEATVDTEAFF	TGTGCCAGCAGCGAAGCAACGGTAGACACTGAAGCTTTCTTT
medium-sized	TRBV15	TRBD2	TRBJ2-5	CATSRGGQETQYF	TGTGCCACCAGCCGCGGGGGCCAAGAGACCCAGTACTTC
many	TRBV7-3	.	TRBJ1-5	CASSSIGGPNQPQHF	TGTGCCAGCAGCTCCATAGGGGGTCCAAATCAGCCCCAGCATTTT
.	TRBV24-1	TRBD1	TRBJ2-1	CATSDSDRANEQFF	TGTGCCACCAGTGATTCGGACAGGGCAAATGAGCAGTTCTTC
medium-sized	TRBV20-1	.	TRBJ2-5	CSAQKMGAGETQYF	TGCAGTGCTCAAAAGATGGGGGCAGGGGAGACCCAGTACTTC
few	TRBV19	.	TRBJ1-2	CASSIDGRNYGYTF	TGTGCCAGTAGTATAGATGGGCGCAACTATGGCTACACCTTC
many	TRBV7-2	.	TRBJ2-3	CASSLNSISTDTQYF	TGTGCCAGCAGCTTAAACAGCATTAGCACAGATACGCAGTATTTT
medium-sized	TRBV27	TRBD1	TRBJ2-7	CASRLGTGGSYEQYF	TGTGCCAGCAGACTAGGGACAGGGGGGTCCTACGAGCAGTACTTC
medium-sized	TRBV6-5	TRBD2	TRBJ2-7	CASSSLAGGYEQYF	TGTGCCAGCAGTTCTCTAGCGGGAGGCTACGAGCAGTACTTC
.	TRBV11-3	TRBD1	TRBJ1-5	CASSPGQGSNQPQHF	TGTGCCAGCAGCCCGGGACAGGGAAGCAATCAGCCCCAGCATTTT
.	TRBV19	TRBD2	TRBJ2-3	CATSASGRYSDTQYF	TGTGCCACTAGCGCTAGCGGGAGATACTCAGATACGCAGTATTTT
.	TRBV29-1	.	TRBJ2-2	CSVGAGPSTGELFF	TGCAGCGTTGGCGCGGGCCCCAGCACCGGGGAGCTGTTTTTT
few	TRBV21-1	.	TRBJ2-5	CASSKALAGGWETQYF	TGTGCCAGCAGCAAAGCGCTAGCGGGGGGGTGGGAGACCCAGTACTTC
.	TRBV27	.	TRBJ1-5	CASSQGLDQPQHF	TGTGCCAGCAGTCAGGGGTTGGATCAGCCCCAGCATTTT
few	TRBV21-1	.	TRBJ2-7	CASSKAGGCSYEQYF	TGTGCCAGCAGCAAAGCAGGGGGTTGCTCCTACGAGCAGTACTTC
many	TRBV6-1	.	TRBJ1-6	CASSELLGYNSPLHF	TGTGCCAGCAGTGAACTATTAGGCTATAATTCACCCCTCCACTTT
.	TRBV14	TRBD1	TRBJ1-2	CASSLNRRTGRIGYTF	TGTGCCAGCAGCCTGAACCGCAGGACAGGGCGGATTGGCTACACCTTC
.	TRBV7-2	TRBD2	TRBJ2-7	CASSFSSGSEQYF	TGTGCCAGCAGCTTTTCTAGCGGGAGCGAGCAGTACTTC
few	TRBV10-2	.	TRBJ1-2	CASRPGRGDGYTF	TGCGCCAGCAGGCCTGGACGGGGAGATGGCTACACCTTC
.	TRBV19	TRBD2	TRBJ2-1	CASSTTSVAEQFF	TGTGCCAGTAGTACAACTAGCGTAGCTGAGCAGTTCTTC
many	TRBV7-2	TRBD1	TRBJ1-2	CASSFYTGDGYTF	TGTGCCAGCAGTTTTTATACAGGGGATGGCTACACCTTC
many	TRBV7-8	TRBD1	TRBJ2-7	CASSPWQGTASYEQYF	TGTGCCAGCAGCCCCTGGCAGGGGACAGCTTCCTACGAGCAGTACTTC
few	TRBV4-1	TRBD2	TRBJ2-3	CASSQTSGGAADTQYF	TGCGCCAGCAGCCAAACTAGCGGGGGGGCCGCAGATACGCAGTATTTT
medium-sized	TRBV19	.	TRBJ1-2	CASTHSGGYGYTF	TGTGCCAGTACCCACAGTGGCGGCTATGGCTACACCTTC
few	TRBV12-5	.	TRBJ1-1	CASGTGRTEAFF	TGTGCTAGTGGTACCGGGAGGACTGAAGCTTTCTTT
few	TRBV6-1	TRBD1	TRBJ2-7	CASTITSGGEQYF	TGTGCCAGCACCATTACATCAGGGGGCGAGCAGTACTTC
.	TRBV7-6	.	TRBJ2-1	CASSSPGGSSPNEQFF	TGTGCCAGCAGTTCTCCCGGCGGGTCATCCCCCAATGAGCAGTTCTTC
few	TRBV7-3	.	TRBJ2-2	CASSSGRVGTGELFF	TGTGCCAGCAGCTCGGGACGGGTGGGCACCGGGGAGCTGTTTTTT
few	TRBV28	.	TRBJ2-1	CASSLGQASYNEQFF	TGTGCCAGCAGTTTGGGTCAGGCCTCCTACAATGAGCAGTTCTTC
.	TRBV5-1	.	TRBJ2-7	CASSPGDSIPVWTDF	TGCGCCAGCAGCCCGGGGGACAGCATCCCGGTCTGGACGGACTTC
.	TRBV19	.	TRBJ1-5	CASSIEGDNSNQPQHF	TGTGCCAGTAGTATAGAGGGGGACAATAGCAATCAGCCCCAGCATTTT
.	TRBV11-2	.	TRBJ1-1	CASSAGSTAFF	TGTGCCAGCAGTGCAGGGAGTACGGCTTTCTTT
few	TRBV29-1	TRBD2	TRBJ2-5	CSVEPAGGPGETQYF	TGCAGCGTTGAGCCAGCGGGAGGGCCGGGGGAGACCCAGTACTTC
.	TRBV11-2	.	TRBJ1-6	CASSLFGQRSSYNSPLHF	TGTGCCAGCAGCTTATTCGGCCAGAGAAGCTCCTATAATTCACCCCTCCACTTT
.	TRBV23-1	TRBD1	TRBJ1-1	CARRRTGAAEAFF	TGCGCCAGGCGTAGGACAGGGGCAGCTGAAGCTTTCTTT
few	TRBV5-6	.	TRBJ1-2	CASSLLGRDYGYTF	TGTGCCAGCAGCTTGTTAGGGCGCGACTATGGCTACACCTTC
few	TRBV28	TRBD1	TRBJ1-1	CASSLPRTGILAEAFF	TGTGCCAGCAGTTTACCCCGGACAGGGATTCTCGCTGAAGCTTTCTTT
.	TRBV19	TRBD1	TRBJ1-1	CASSIFQNRGAEAFF	TGTGCCAGTAGTATTTTCCAAAACAGGGGAGCGGAAGCTTTCTTT
.	TRBV18	.	TRBJ2-7	CASSPGPTYEQYF	TGTGCCAGCTCCCCGGGCCCAACCTACGAGCAGTACTTC
.	TRBV11-2	TRBD1	TRBJ2-5	CASTKSTGGLETQYF	TGTGCCAGCACCAAATCGACAGGGGGTTTGGAGACCCAGTACTTC
.	TRBV28	.	TRBJ1-2	CASSSGGRGPIGYTF	TGTGCCAGCAGCTCCGGGGGTCGGGGGCCGATTGGCTACACCTTC
few	TRBV24-1	.	TRBJ1-5	CATSDSRKADNQPQHF	TGTGCCACCAGTGATTCCCGCAAGGCGGATAATCAGCCCCAGCATTTT
medium-sized	TRBV20-1	TRBD2	TRBJ2-7	CSATGTSGGAYEQYF	TGCAGTGCCACAGGGACTAGCGGGGGAGCCTACGAGCAGTACTTC